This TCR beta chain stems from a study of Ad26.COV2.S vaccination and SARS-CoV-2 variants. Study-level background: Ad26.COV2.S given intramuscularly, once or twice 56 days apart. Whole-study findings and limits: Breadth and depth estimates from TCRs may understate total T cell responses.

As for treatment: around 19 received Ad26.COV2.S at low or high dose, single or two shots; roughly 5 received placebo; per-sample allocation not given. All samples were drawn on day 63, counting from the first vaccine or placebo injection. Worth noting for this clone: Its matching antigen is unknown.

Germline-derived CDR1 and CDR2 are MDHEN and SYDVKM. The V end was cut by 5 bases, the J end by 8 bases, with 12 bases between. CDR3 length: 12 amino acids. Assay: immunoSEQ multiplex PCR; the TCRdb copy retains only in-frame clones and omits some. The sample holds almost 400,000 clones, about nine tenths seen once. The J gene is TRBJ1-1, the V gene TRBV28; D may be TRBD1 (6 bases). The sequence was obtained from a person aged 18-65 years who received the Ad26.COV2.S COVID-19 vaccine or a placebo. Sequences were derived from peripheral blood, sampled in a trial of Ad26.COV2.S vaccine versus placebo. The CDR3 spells CASSHSGAEAFF. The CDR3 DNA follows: TGTGCCAGCAGTCACTCGGGGGCCGAAGCTTTCTTT.